These 14 T cell receptor beta chains were sequenced from one sample in a study of vaccination effects on CD4 cells after COVID-19. Their antigens are not known. The table came from immunoSEQ multiplex PCR; TCRdb's copy has only in-frame clones and leaves some out. The data contain about 74,000 clones, roughly three quarters of them singletons. Culturing for roughly 10 days preceded CD4+ T cell isolation. Sequencing used CD4+ T cells from PBMCs cultured without peptide, obtained before COVID-19 vaccination. These receptors all stem from a human donor who received a COVID-19 vaccine.

This sequence joins TRBV6-2 or TRBV6-3 and TRBJ1-5, with 8 bases identical to TRBD1. The germline V gene has CDR1 MNHEY and CDR2 SVGEGT. V dropped 6 bases and J dropped 5; count of bases not matched to a gene: 9. The CDR3 runs 15 residues. The CDR3 is CASSFPDRVYQPQHF. The CDR3 DNA follows: TGTGCCAGCAGCTTCCCGGACAGGGTGTATCAGCCCCAGCATTTT.

The CDR3: CASSISSGFTDTQYF. The DNA of the CDR3 is TGTGCCAGTAGTATCTCCTCGGGGTTCACAGATACGCAGTATTTT. The chain has TRBV19 and TRBJ2-3; D might be TRBD2 (5 bases). The germline V gene has CDR1 LNHDA and CDR2 SQIVND (reference sequence). This CDR3 spans 15 amino acids. V lost 3 bases to trimming and J lost 2 bases, with 12 bases between them.

The chain employs TRBV6-5 and TRBJ1-1; D call uncertain. CDR3 length: 15 amino acids. Germline CDR1 is MNHEY and CDR2 is SVGAGI. Deletions cut 6 bases from V and 1 base from J, with 15 bases between. This chain's CDR3 is CASRSQASGNTEAFF. The CDR3, as DNA: TGTGCCAGCAGGTCTCAGGCGTCCGGGAACACTGAAGCTTTCTTT.

This clone showed up just once. The V call is TRBV3-1 (or the pseudogene TRBV3-2), the J call TRBJ1-4; no clear D gene. Germline V gene sequence: CDR1 LGHDT, CDR2 YNNKEL (reference sequence). The CDR3 has 13 amino acids. V lost 4 bases to trimming and J lost 7 bases, with 10 bases between them. In DNA, the CDR3 is TGTGCCAGCAGCCCGGGCCAACTTGAAAAACTGTTTTTT. It is translated as CASSPGQLEKLFF.

CDR3 in amino acids: CSASPYVEGMNTEAFF. The CDR3 bases are TGCAGTGCTAGTCCCTATGTGGAGGGTATGAACACTGAAGCTTTCTTT. The V and J genes are TRBV20-1 and TRBJ1-1; no definite D call. There are 16 residues in the CDR3. Trimming cost V 3 bases and J 0 bases, with 17 bases left between them. The germline gives CDR1 DFQATT, CDR2 SNEGSKA (reference sequence).

The chain uses TRBV5-5 and TRBJ2-3; D not certain. Germline CDR1 and CDR2: SGHKS and YYEKEE (reference sequence). CDR3 length equals 20 residues. Trimming removed 4 bases from V and 2 bases from J, with 29 bases in between. Written as DNA, the CDR3 is TGTGCCAGCAGCCACCGAGAAGCGCCCCAACCGCTCCTATACACAGATACGCAGTATTTT. Protein: CASSHREAPQPLLYTDTQYF.

This clone has only one observation. The chain couples TRBV27 to TRBJ2-3; 10 bases line up with TRBD1. J lost 4 bases, V lost 3 bases, and 7 bases had no gene match. Germline V gene data show CDR1 as MNHEY and CDR2 as SMNVEV (reference sequence). This CDR3 is built from 16 residues. The CDR3 region is CASSLRGTGAPDTQYF. CDR3 nucleotide sequence: TGTGCCAGCAGTTTGAGGGGGACAGGGGCCCCAGATACGCAGTATTTT.

This chain links TRBV19 with TRBJ2-5; 9 bases align to TRBD1. The CDR3 loop spans 13 amino acids. Germline loops: CDR1 LNHDA, CDR2 SQIVND (reference sequence). V shed 5 bases and J 5 bases; nucleotides not matched to a gene: 3. As DNA, the CDR3 is TGTGCCAGTAGTGCTGGACAGGGGGAGACCCAGTACTTC. This gives the protein CASSAGQGETQYF. Full variable domain (remainder filled in from reference TRBV19 and TRBJ2-5): DGGITQSPKYLFRKEGQNVTLSCEQNLNHDAMYWYRQDPGQGLRLIYYSQIVNDFQKGDIAEGYSVSREKKESFPLTVTSAQKNPTAFYLCASSAGQGETQYFGPGTRLLVL.

The chain joins TRBV5-1 to TRBJ1-3; 10 bases fit TRBD1. The CDR3 loop spans 15 amino acids. The trim removed 5 bases at V and 0 bases at J, leaving 2 bases unmatched. CDR1 and CDR2 from the germline V gene are SGHRS and YFSETQ. The CDR3 nucleotides read TGCGCCAGCAGGAGGGACAGGGGCTCTGGAAACACCATATATTTT. The encoded protein is CASRRDRGSGNTIYF.

This chain uses TRBV19 with TRBJ2-1; 10 bases fit TRBD2. The V gene end was trimmed by 7 bases and the J gene end by 7 bases; junction bases not matched to a gene: 7. CDR3 length equals 14 residues. The germline V gene has CDR1 LNHDA and CDR2 SQIVND (reference sequence). The CDR3 reads CASKRGGVGNEQFF. CDR3 DNA sequence: TGTGCCAGTAAGCGGGGGGGCGTTGGGAATGAGCAGTTCTTC.

This clone was observed once. DNA for the CDR3: TGTGCCTGGACTATAGGGGGAGAGACCCAGTACTTC. Translated, it gives CAWTIGGETQYF. The chain has TRBV30 and TRBJ2-5; D is perhaps TRBD1 (6 bases). The CDR3 is 12 amino acids. The V end lost 4 bases, the J end lost 4 bases, and 10 bases lay between the germline ends. CDR1 is GTSNPN, CDR2 SVGIG, per germline (reference sequence).

V gene TRBV6-5 combines with J gene TRBJ1-2; tentatively, D is TRBD1 (5 bases). The CDR3 spans 13 residues. V was trimmed by 10 bases and J by 3 bases, leaving 15 bases between them. Germline CDR1 is MNHEY and CDR2 is SVGAGI. The CDR3 DNA follows: TGTGCCACCAGCCTAGGCAGGGACTATGGCTACACCTTC. Encoded protein: CATSLGRDYGYTF.

The chain combines TRBV19 with TRBJ1-3; D not certain. The CDR3 contains 13 residues. Trimming removed 5 bases at V and 1 base at J, with 6 bases between. Germline assignment: CDR1 LNHDA and CDR2 SQIVND (reference sequence). The CDR3 region has the DNA TGTGCCAGTAGTCGTGGGTCTGGAAACACCATATATTTT. Encoded protein: CASSRGSGNTIYF.

The rearrangement uses TRBV6-4 and TRBJ2-6; 11 nucleotides line up with TRBD1. CDR1 is MRHNA and CDR2 is SNTAGT in the germline V gene. There are 19 residues in the CDR3. Losses at the gene ends were 6 bases for V and 4 bases for J; bases not matched to a gene: 14. The CDR3: CASSAKGTGGNSGANVLTF. In DNA form, the CDR3 reads TGTGCCAGCAGCGCAAAGGGGACAGGGGGAAACTCCGGGGCCAACGTCCTGACTTTC.